These 15 T cell receptor beta chains share one sample of origin, sequenced in a study of vaccination and CD4 T cells after COVID-19. The assay that was used to sequence DNA from cultured CD4+ T cells was the Oncomine TCR Beta short-read assay. MiXCR, applied by TCRdb to the PCR reads, yields one record per CDR3 protein. Of about 15,000 distinct CDR3 sequences listed, under 50% were seen once; the top ten hold less than 25%. The treatment here: roughly nine-day PBMC culture with coronavirus spike peptide pools or control peptides (ViraFEST assay). These TCRs' antigens remain unknown. The starting material was CD4+ T cells from blood, cultured in vitro, obtained before SARS-CoV-2 vaccination. These receptors were taken from a human donor who had recovered from COVID-19.

The genes are TRBV15 and TRBJ2-1; 12 nucleotides line up with TRBD2. There are 15 residues in the CDR3. The germline gives CDR1 LNHNV, CDR2 YYDKDF (reference sequence). The V segment lost 7 bases and the J segment 6 bases; nucleotides outside the gene matches: 7. In DNA form, the CDR3 reads TGTGCCACCATGACGGGACTAGCGGGTTCCAATGAGCAGTTCTTC. Its protein product is CATMTGLAGSNEQFF.

This chain joins TRBV5-5 and TRBJ1-6; possible D gene TRBD1, 5 bases. V lost 0 bases and J 7 bases, leaving 11 bases between the germline ends. The CDR3 runs to 15 residues. CDR1 and CDR2 from the germline V gene are SGHKS and YYEKEE (reference sequence). CDR3 sequence (DNA): TGTGCCAGCAGCTTGGAGGGGTTAGTGAATTCACCCCTCCACTTT. This translates into CASSLEGLVNSPLHF.

This clonotype has a handful of counts. The rearrangement joins TRBV20-1 to TRBJ2-4, with D uncertain. The germline V gene encodes CDR1 DFQATT and CDR2 SNEGSKA (reference sequence). This CDR3 comprises 11 residues. Trimming removed 8 bases at V and 0 bases at J, with 5 bases between. In DNA form, the CDR3 reads TGCAGTTCACTAGCCAAAAACATTCAGTACTTC. As protein: CSSLAKNIQYF.

The V gene is TRBV27, the J gene TRBJ1-5; possibly TRBD1 for D (6 bases). The CDR3 runs to 13 residues. Germline lookup yields CDR1 MNHEY and CDR2 SMNVEV (reference sequence). Trimming shortened V by 6 bases and J by 5 bases, and 11 bases separated the two germline ends. The CDR3 protein is CASRQGYDQPQHF. The CDR3 DNA is TGTGCCAGCAGGCAGGGGTATGATCAGCCCCAGCATTTT.

This clonotype was recorded a few times. The CDR3 sequence is CATSDLPDGSGAFF. CDR3 bases: TGTGCCACCAGTGATTTACCAGACGGGAGTGGAGCTTTCTTT. The V and J genes are TRBV24-1 and TRBJ1-1; D gene uncertain. The ends were cut back, 1 base at V and 10 bases at J, with 15 bases in the middle. This CDR3 spans 14 amino acids. The germline V gene has CDR1 KGHDR and CDR2 SFDVKD.

This chain links TRBV19 with TRBJ1-2; 7 nucleotides match TRBD1. This CDR3 spans 13 amino acids. Germline V gene lookup returns CDR1 LNHDA and CDR2 SQIVND (reference sequence). Trimming cost V 6 bases and J 2 bases; bases outside gene matches: 3. The CDR3 bases are TGTGCCAGTAGGCGGACAGGAAACTATGGCTACACCTTC. Protein product: CASRRTGNYGYTF.

The rearrangement joins TRBV27 to TRBJ1-6; D might be TRBD1 (5 bases). The CDR3 is 14 residues long. Per germline, CDR1 MNHEY and CDR2 SMNVEV (reference sequence). V lost 6 bases and J 7 bases, leaving 13 bases between the germline ends. The DNA for the CDR3 is TGTGCCAGCAGACGGGCAGGGCCCAATTCACCCCTCCACTTT. Its protein is CASRRAGPNSPLHF.

The gene calls are TRBV7-3 and TRBJ2-1, with 8 bases fitting TRBD2. V lost 5 bases, J lost 8 bases, and 14 bases stayed unmatched. Germline CDR1 and CDR2: SGHTA and FQGTGA. The CDR3 is made up of 16 amino acids. The CDR3 spells CASSAQTAGRGDEQFF. DNA for the CDR3: TGTGCCAGCAGCGCCCAAACTGCCGGGAGGGGGGATGAGCAGTTCTTC.

V gene TRBV6-4 combines with J gene TRBJ2-3, with D unresolved. Looked up from germline, CDR1 is MRHNA and CDR2 is SNTAGT. Trimming removed 0 bases at V and 0 bases at J, with 7 bases between. CDR3 length: 15 amino acids. CDR3 nucleotides: TGTGCCAGCAGTGACTCAAGGACCAGCACAGATACGCAGTATTTT. Amino acid sequence: CASSDSRTSTDTQYF.

The CDR3 loop is CASSSLLSGVQETQYF. CDR3 DNA sequence: TGTGCCAGCAGCTCCCTCCTTAGCGGGGTCCAAGAGACCCAGTACTTC. The chain joins TRBV7-2 to TRBJ2-5, with 8 bases identical to TRBD2. With V trimmed by 4 bases and J by 1 base, 8 bases remained unmatched. Germline V gene data show CDR1 as SGHTA and CDR2 as FQGNSA. There are 16 residues in the CDR3. The variable domain in full, with the rest retrieved from reference TRBV7-2 and TRBJ2-5, is GAGVSQSPSNKVTEKGKDVELRCDPISGHTALYWYRQSLGQGLEFLIYFQGNSAPDKSGLPSDRFSAERTGGSVSTLTIQRTQQEDSAVYLCASSSLLSGVQETQYFGPGTRLLVL.

This clonotype came up a few times. The CDR3 nucleotides read TGTGCCAGCAGTTACCTCCAGGGAAACACTGAAGCTTTCTTT. It specifies CASSYLQGNTEAFF. The rearrangement uses TRBV6-5 and TRBJ1-1; tentative D call: TRBD1 (5 bases). Looked up from germline, CDR1 is MNHEY and CDR2 is SVGAGI. V was trimmed by 2 bases and J by 2 bases, leaving 9 bases between them. The CDR3 is 14 residues long.

CDR3 coding DNA: TGTGCCAGCTCACCACCGGGGCAGGGAGGAAAGTCACCCCTCCACTTT. This translates into CASSPPGQGGKSPLHF. The chain joins TRBV18 to TRBJ1-6, with a possible D match to TRBD1 (5 bases). The V and J ends lost 0 bases and 10 bases respectively, with 16 bases between them. This CDR3 has 16 amino acids. The germline V gene has CDR1 KGHSH and CDR2 LQKENI.

This clonotype was seen just once. The CDR3 protein is CASSLAGQGSYTF. CDR3 DNA sequence: TGTGCCAGCAGCTTAGCGGGACAGGGTAGCTACACCTTC. J is TRBJ1-2 and V is TRBV7-2, with 9 bases that match TRBD1. V lost 0 bases and J lost 9; bases outside the gene matches: 2. The CDR3 runs to 13 residues. In germline, CDR1 is SGHTA, CDR2 FQGNSA.

This clonotype was seen a handful of times. V and J are TRBV6-5 and TRBJ2-5; 10 nucleotides agree with TRBD1. The germline V gene has CDR1 MNHEY and CDR2 SVGAGI. This CDR3 region has 14 residues. The V and J ends lost 2 bases and 6 bases, in that order; junction bases with no gene match: 3. CDR3 bases: TGTGCCAGCAGTTACCTGGGACAGGGGAAGACCCAGTACTTC. This codes for CASSYLGQGKTQYF.

The CDR3 loop reads CATSRDRQGPGNTIYF. CDR3 bases: TGTGCCACCAGCAGAGACCGACAGGGTCCAGGAAACACCATATATTTT. The chain has TRBV15 and TRBJ1-3; TRBD1 matches at 7 bases. V shed 0 bases, J shed 4 bases, and the junction held 6 bases outside the gene matches. Germline values: CDR1 LNHNV, CDR2 YYDKDF (reference sequence). There are 16 residues in the CDR3.